This entry describes one T cell receptor beta chain. Its antigen is unidentified. Study outcomes and limitations: In terms of TCR gene usage, tumor memory CD4+ T cells clustered together with blood and lymph node memory CD4+ cells, as well as with lymph node naive CD4+ cells.

The CDR3 loop spans 13 amino acids. Germline-derived CDR1 and CDR2 are SGHRS and YFSETQ. The ends were cut back, 2 bases at V and 2 bases at J, with 7 bases in the middle. Semi-nested PCR with Nested Universal Primer A followed constant-region reverse priming of full-length variable regions. One entry per CDR3 protein results from TCRdb running MiXCR on the 5' RACE reads. The table includes 50,000 to 80,000 distinct CDR3 sequences, approximately 23% detected once. The V call is TRBV5-1, the J call TRBJ2-5; tentatively, D is TRBD1 (5 bases). The clonotype comes from a female donor with breast cancer. The sample comprised memory CD4+ T cells sorted from a lymph node. Subset noted: memory CD4+ T cells, CD4+CD45RO+CD25-. Here the CDR3 DNA reads TGCGCCAGCAGCTTACGACAGCAAGAGACCCAGTACTTC. Its protein is CASSLRQQETQYF.